This is a list of T cell receptor beta chains from one sample in a study of early T cells in non-severe SARS-CoV-2 infection. TCRdb reanalysed the 5' RACE reads using MiXCR and keeps one entry per CDR3 protein. Of approximately 66,000 distinct CDR3 sequences in the sample, around 12% were seen once. Sequencing was performed on whole blood, taken at baseline. Source of these receptors: an adult who was a healthcare worker with PCR-confirmed SARS-CoV-2 infection or an uninfected control (not recorded which). The donor label of this sample is uncertain. CDR3s include the opening cysteine and the closing phenylalanine or tryptophan. The order of the fields is V gene, CDR3 length, J gene, CDR3 protein.

V: TRBV7-7
length: 12
J: TRBJ2-2
CDR3: CASSLLTGELFF

V: TRBV5-1
length: 16
J: TRBJ2-3
CDR3: CASSAGLAGRTDTQYF

V: TRBV4-1
length: 16
J: TRBJ2-3
CDR3: CASSPGTIQTPDTQYF

V: TRBV4-2
length: 15
J: TRBJ1-2
CDR3: CASSQEPGLGYGYTF

V: TRBV7-8
length: 16
J: TRBJ2-1
CDR3: CASSLDTRNSYNEQFF

V: TRBV20-1
length: 11
J: TRBJ2-1
CDR3: CSAMTRNEQFF

V: TRBV19
length: 16
J: TRBJ1-4
CDR3: CASSMGSGTGAEKLFF

V: TRBV29-1
length: 13
J: TRBJ1-3
CDR3: CSVDVGPGNTIYF

V: TRBV6-5
length: 12
J: TRBJ1-6
CDR3: CASSYFSGPLHF

V: TRBV6-1
length: 19
J: TRBJ1-2
CDR3: CASSSSIGQGTLRIYGYTF

V: TRBV9
length: 13
J: TRBJ2-1
CDR3: CASSVALFNEQFF

V: TRBV27
length: 16
J: TRBJ1-4
CDR3: CASSLVRTGVDEKLFF

V: TRBV7-9
length: 11
J: TRBJ1-2
CDR3: CASLGVRGYTF

V: TRBV2
length: 15
J: TRBJ1-2
CDR3: CASSVVRGRDYGYTF

V: TRBV2
length: 16
J: TRBJ2-2
CDR3: CASSGPGNRNTGELFF

V: TRBV2
length: 14
J: TRBJ2-5
CDR3: CASSEFLVQETQYF

V: TRBV7-9
length: 13
J: TRBJ2-5
CDR3: CASTIGRRETQYF

V: TRBV6-6
length: 16
J: TRBJ2-3
CDR3: CASSDPGQGTTDTQYF

V: TRBV3-2
length: 18
J: TRBJ2-1
CDR3: CASSQEGELAGDYNEQFF

V: TRBV18
length: 14
J: TRBJ2-5
CDR3: CASSPGSEEETQYF

V: TRBV27
length: 14
J: TRBJ1-1
CDR3: CASGGTYRGTEAFF

V: TRBV5-6
length: 13
J: TRBJ1-6
CDR3: CASSFQGGSPLHF

V: TRBV12-5
length: 11
J: TRBJ2-1
CDR3: CASGTYNEQFF

V: TRBV30
length: 12
J: TRBJ2-1
CDR3: CAWSVVGGEQFF

V: TRBV7-2
length: 13
J: TRBJ2-1
CDR3: CASSLSLGTSEFF

V: TRBV2
length: 14
J: TRBJ2-2
CDR3: CASRGTSNTGELFF

V: TRBV7-2
length: 13
J: TRBJ2-1
CDR3: CASSPRTGHEQFF

V: TRBV29-1
length: 13
J: TRBJ1-5
CDR3: CSVGGPSNQPQHF

V: TRBV2
length: 20
J: TRBJ2-1
CDR3: CASSLTRDRGPKSSYNEQFF

V: TRBV5-1
length: 14
J: TRBJ2-5
CDR3: CASSLDIYQETQYF

V: TRBV21-1
length: 17
J: TRBJ2-2
CDR3: CASSKRIGQLDTGELFF

V: TRBV6-5
length: 15
J: TRBJ1-3
CDR3: CATLRTASSGNTIYF

V: TRBV10-2
length: 17
J: TRBJ1-6
CDR3: CASRWGRTSSYNSPLHF

V: TRBV20-1
length: 11
J: TRBJ1-2
CDR3: CSARGPYGYTF

V: TRBV12-5
length: 17
J: TRBJ2-3
CDR3: CASGLRRWTYSTDTQYF

V: TRBV7-9
length: 16
J: TRBJ1-5
CDR3: CASSRSGQNSNQPQHF

V: TRBV3-1
length: 13
J: TRBJ1-2
CDR3: CASRTAGGGYYTF

V: TRBV12-3/TRBV12-4
length: 15
J: TRBJ2-1
CDR3: CASSWTSGTEGEQFF

V: TRBV4-2
length: 15
J: TRBJ1-1
CDR3: CASSRSRDVNTEAFF

V: TRBV5-1
length: 14
J: TRBJ1-1
CDR3: CASSSGPMNTEAFF

V: TRBV7-3
length: 13
J: TRBJ2-5
CDR3: CASSLTAEETQYF

V: TRBV10-3
length: 16
J: TRBJ2-1
CDR3: CAISESSLASYNEQFF

V: TRBV6-1
length: 15
J: TRBJ2-1
CDR3: CAGCYGGEVYNEQFF

V: TRBV6-5
length: 14
J: TRBJ1-2
CDR3: CASRGQGLNYGYTF

V: TRBV14
length: 14
J: TRBJ2-1
CDR3: CASSPSGRYNEQFF

V: TRBV2
length: 13
J: TRBJ2-4
CDR3: CARSGQAKNIQYF

V: TRBV7-9
length: 14
J: TRBJ2-5
CDR3: CASIGVPARETQYF

V: TRBV7-2
length: 13
J: TRBJ1-5
CDR3: CASSPENPGTQHF

V: TRBV4-2
length: 18
J: TRBJ2-4
CDR3: CASSQGTSGGPAKNIQYF

V: TRBV10-2
length: 15
J: TRBJ1-2
CDR3: CASRPPGTGNYGYTF

V: TRBV4-1
length: 15
J: TRBJ1-2
CDR3: CASSQDSGANYGYTF

V: TRBV5-1
length: 14
J: TRBJ2-3
CDR3: CASSLGLDTDTQYF

V: TRBV5-1
length: 14
J: TRBJ1-5
CDR3: CASSLSQSNQPQHF

V: TRBV20-1
length: 12
J: TRBJ2-1
CDR3: CSASPVGPAHFF

V: TRBV4-1
length: 18
J: TRBJ2-1
CDR3: CASSQDKTSGGLGNEQFF

V: TRBV28
length: 16
J: TRBJ1-5
CDR3: CASSLESQFINQPQHF

V: TRBV4-1
length: 14
J: TRBJ2-5
CDR3: CASSQREGDLHQYF

V: TRBV20-1
length: 15
J: TRBJ2-1
CDR3: CSARIRNSSYNEQFF

V: TRBV29-1
length: 11
J: TRBJ1-1
CDR3: CSVSPHTEAFF